The 14 T cell receptor beta chains below come from one sample, sequenced in a study of T cell changes during pregnancy in multiple sclerosis. The method was immunoSEQ multiplex PCR; TCRdb's version includes in-frame clones alone and lacks a portion of them. Among around 50,000 clones listed, 80% to 95% were seen once. Sequenced here: CD4+ T cells from peripheral blood mononuclear cells, sampled in the third trimester of pregnancy. These receptors were obtained from a female donor with multiple sclerosis, enrolled in a pregnancy study.

The table lists this clone with a few counts. The rearrangement uses TRBV19 and TRBJ1-6; possible D gene TRBD1, 5 bases. V was trimmed by 7 bases and J by 9 bases, leaving 13 bases between them. From germline, CDR1 is LNHDA and CDR2 SQIVND (reference sequence). This CDR3 comprises 13 residues. CDR3 nucleotide sequence: TGTGCCAGTAAGGACATTAAAGTTTCACCCCTCCACTTT. Amino acids: CASKDIKVSPLHF.

CDR3 DNA sequence: TGTGCCAGCAGCTTAACCGGTGGGGCTGGGGCCGGGGAGCTGTTTTTT. Translating gives CASSLTGGAGAGELFF. The rearrangement links TRBV7-3 to TRBJ2-2, with D possibly matching TRBD1 (5 bases). Germline lookup yields CDR1 SGHTA and CDR2 FQGTGA. V lost 0 bases and J lost 6, with 14 bases in between. The CDR3 is 16 residues long.

The chain is built from TRBV11-2 and TRBJ2-7; tentative D call: TRBD1 (5 bases). The CDR3 contains 15 residues. With 1 base removed from V and 4 bases from J, the gap between germline ends came to 14 bases. Germline CDR1 reads SGHAT; CDR2 reads FQNNGV. The CDR3: CASSLGRSTGYEQYF. CDR3 in DNA: TGTGCCAGCAGCTTAGGGAGATCAACAGGTTACGAGCAGTACTTC.

The chain links TRBV7-3 to TRBJ1-2; the match to TRBD1 covers 7 bases. V shed 0 bases, J shed 5 bases, and the junction held 6 bases outside the gene matches. Germline CDR1 reads SGHTA; CDR2 reads FQGTGA. The CDR3 spans 15 residues. CDR3 loop: CASSLTGGAGYGYTF. The CDR3 DNA reads as TGTGCCAGCAGCTTAACAGGGGGCGCAGGATATGGCTACACCTTC.

The chain uses TRBV7-8 and TRBJ1-1, with TRBD1 as a possible D gene (5 bases). Germline CDR1 reads SGHVS; CDR2 reads FQNEAQ. Trimming cost V 4 bases and J 0 bases, with 15 bases left between them. CDR3 length equals 16 residues. The CDR3 is CASSSTWGDLNTEAFF. The CDR3 bases are TGTGCCAGCAGCTCAACGTGGGGGGATTTGAACACTGAAGCTTTCTTT.

This chain uses TRBV7-2 with TRBJ2-3; 8 bases fit TRBD2. The germline gives CDR1 SGHTA, CDR2 FQGNSA. CDR3 length equals 13 residues. The junction had 2 bases not matched to a gene; V was cut back by 8 bases and J by 1 base. The CDR3 is CASGRGGTDTQYF. The CDR3 DNA sequence: TGTGCCAGCGGGCGGGGGGGCACAGATACGCAGTATTTT. Filled out from reference TRBV7-2 and TRBJ2-3, the complete variable domain reads GAGVSQSPSNKVTEKGKDVELRCDPISGHTALYWYRQSLGQGLEFLIYFQGNSAPDKSGLPSDRFSAERTGGSVSTLTIQRTQQEDSAVYLCASGRGGTDTQYFGPGTRLTVL.

This clone was observed a single time. The rearrangement uses TRBV28 and TRBJ1-5; possibly TRBD1 for D (5 bases). The CDR3 sequence is 12 residues long. Trimming took off 4 bases at V and 6 bases at J, with 7 bases between the two ends. Per the germline V gene, CDR1 is MDHEN and CDR2 is SYDVKM. The CDR3 sequence is CASSWGGQPQHF. CDR3 DNA sequence: TGTGCCAGCAGTTGGGGGGGTCAGCCCCAGCATTTT.

This chain uses TRBV29-1 with TRBJ2-1; 9 positions match TRBD1. From germline, CDR1 is SQVTM and CDR2 ANQGSEA. The CDR3 runs 15 residues. Trimming removed 6 bases from V and 5 bases from J; junction bases left unmatched: 11. The CDR3 nucleotides read TGCAGCGTCTGGGATACAGGGGGCCCCAACAATGAGCAGTTCTTC. This gives the protein CSVWDTGGPNNEQFF.

This clone was detected once. V gene TRBV30 combines with J gene TRBJ2-7; the D gene is possibly TRBD1 (6 bases). CDR3 length: 15 amino acids. V was shortened by 1 base and J by 0 bases, with 13 bases between the two germline ends. CDR1 GTSNPN and CDR2 SVGIG come from the germline V gene (reference sequence). The CDR3 loop is CAWSGDTGSSYEQYF. CDR3 DNA sequence: TGTGCCTGGAGTGGAGATACAGGGAGCTCCTACGAGCAGTACTTC.

This rearrangement joins TRBV6-1 to TRBJ2-2; D remains unclear. The CDR3 runs to 13 residues. Between the trimmed V and J ends, which lost 1 base and 5 bases, there was a span of 5 bases. CDR1 is MNHNS and CDR2 is SASEGT in the germline V gene. The CDR3 sequence is CASSEGLTGELFF. Here the CDR3 DNA reads TGTGCCAGCAGTGAAGGTCTGACCGGGGAGCTGTTTTTT.

The chain carries TRBV6-6 and TRBJ2-1, with 10 bases identical to TRBD1. Germline-derived CDR1 and CDR2 are MNHNY and SVGAGI (reference sequence). Trimming cost V 7 bases and J 6 bases; bases outside gene matches: 9. The CDR3 loop spans 15 amino acids. The CDR3 loop is CASNTRDRGFNEQFF. CDR3 sequence (DNA): TGTGCCAGCAATACCCGGGACAGGGGTTTCAATGAGCAGTTCTTC.

V usage is TRBV5-8 and J usage is TRBJ2-4; D might be TRBD1 (5 bases). V dropped 0 bases and J dropped 1 base, with 5 bases sitting between them. The CDR3 contains 14 residues. Germline V gene data show CDR1 as SGHTS and CDR2 as YDEGEE. CDR3 nucleotides: TGTGCCAGCAGCTTGGAGGGGGCCAAAAACATTCAGTACTTC. Translated, it gives CASSLEGAKNIQYF.

In this sample, this clone turned up once. The gene calls are TRBV6-5 and TRBJ1-1; D call uncertain. The CDR3 runs to 14 residues. Germline assignment: CDR1 MNHEY and CDR2 SVGAGI. With 4 bases removed from V and 1 base from J, the gap between germline ends came to 10 bases. The CDR3 loop reads CASSFRAGNTEAFF. The CDR3 coding sequence is TGTGCCAGCAGTTTTCGAGCTGGGAACACTGAAGCTTTCTTT.

This chain links TRBV9 with TRBJ2-7; 10 bases align to TRBD1. CDR1 and CDR2 from the germline V gene are SGDLS and YYNGEE. The trim removed 4 bases at V and 2 bases at J, leaving 3 bases unmatched. This CDR3 comprises 14 residues. In nucleotides, the CDR3 is TGTGCCAGCAGCAGAGGACAGGGGGCCTACGAGCAGTACTTC. As protein: CASSRGQGAYEQYF.